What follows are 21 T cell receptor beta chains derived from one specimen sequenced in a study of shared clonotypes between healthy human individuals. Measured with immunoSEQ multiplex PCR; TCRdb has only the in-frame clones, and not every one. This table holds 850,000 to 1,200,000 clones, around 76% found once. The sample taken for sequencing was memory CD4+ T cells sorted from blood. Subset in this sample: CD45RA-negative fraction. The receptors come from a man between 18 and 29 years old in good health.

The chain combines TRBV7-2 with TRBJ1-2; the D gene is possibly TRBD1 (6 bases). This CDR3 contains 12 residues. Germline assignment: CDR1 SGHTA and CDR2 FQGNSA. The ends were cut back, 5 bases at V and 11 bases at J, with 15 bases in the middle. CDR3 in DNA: TGTGCCAGCAGCGCCATACAGGGAGTATACACCTTC. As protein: CASSAIQGVYTF.

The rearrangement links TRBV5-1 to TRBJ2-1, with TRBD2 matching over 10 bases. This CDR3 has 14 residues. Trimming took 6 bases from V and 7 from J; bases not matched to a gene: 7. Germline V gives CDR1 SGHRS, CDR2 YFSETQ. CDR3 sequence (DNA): TGCGCCAGCACTGAGCGGGAGGGCCGAAATGAGCAGTTCTTC. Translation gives CASTEREGRNEQFF.

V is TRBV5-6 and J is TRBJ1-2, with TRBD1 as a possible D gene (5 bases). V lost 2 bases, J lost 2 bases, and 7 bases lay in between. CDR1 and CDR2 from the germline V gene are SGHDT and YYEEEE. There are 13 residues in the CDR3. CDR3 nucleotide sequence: TGTGCCAGCAGCTTCCCAGGGAACTATGGCTACACCTTC. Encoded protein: CASSFPGNYGYTF.

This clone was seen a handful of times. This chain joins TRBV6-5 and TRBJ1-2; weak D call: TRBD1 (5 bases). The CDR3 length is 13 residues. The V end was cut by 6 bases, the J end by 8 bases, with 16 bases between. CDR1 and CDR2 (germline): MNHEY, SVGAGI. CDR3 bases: TGTGCCAGCAGCACTTACCTAGGGGTCGGCTACACCTTC. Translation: CASSTYLGVGYTF.

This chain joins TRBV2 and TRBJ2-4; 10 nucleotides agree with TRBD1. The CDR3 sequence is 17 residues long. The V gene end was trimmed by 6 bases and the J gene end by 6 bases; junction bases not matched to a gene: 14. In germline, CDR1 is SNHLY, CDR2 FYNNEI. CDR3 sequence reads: CASSLTPGQGTGNIQYF. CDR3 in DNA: TGTGCCAGCAGCTTAACGCCGGGACAGGGGACGGGAAACATTCAGTACTTC.

CDR3 DNA: TGTGCCAGCAGCAAGACTAGCGCGATGGAGACCCAGTACTTC. This translates into CASSKTSAMETQYF. The genes are TRBV7-9 and TRBJ2-5, with 8 nucleotides matching TRBD2. Germline V gene data show CDR1 as SEHNR and CDR2 as FQNEAQ (reference sequence). The CDR3 totals 14 residues. The V gene end was trimmed by 5 bases and the J gene end by 5 bases; junction bases not matched to a gene: 7.

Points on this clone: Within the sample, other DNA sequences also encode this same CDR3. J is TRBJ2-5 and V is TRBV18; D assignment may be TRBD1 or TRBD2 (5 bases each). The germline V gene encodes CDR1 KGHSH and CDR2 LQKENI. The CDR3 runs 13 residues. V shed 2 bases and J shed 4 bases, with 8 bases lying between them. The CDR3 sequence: CASSPGGGETQYF. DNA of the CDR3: TGTGCCAGCTCACCAGGGGGTGGAGAGACCCAGTACTTC.

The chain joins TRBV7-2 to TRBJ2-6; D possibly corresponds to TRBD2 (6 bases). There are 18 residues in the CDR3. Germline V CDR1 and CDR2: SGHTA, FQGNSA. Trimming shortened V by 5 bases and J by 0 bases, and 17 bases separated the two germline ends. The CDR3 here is CASSLSGLRPSGANVLTF. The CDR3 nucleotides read TGTGCCAGCAGCCTAAGCGGGCTCCGACCCTCTGGGGCCAACGTCCTGACTTTC. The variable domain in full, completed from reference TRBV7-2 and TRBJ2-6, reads GAGVSQSPSNKVTEKGKDVELRCDPISGHTALYWYRQSLGQGLEFLIYFQGNSAPDKSGLPSDRFSAERTGGSVSTLTIQRTQQEDSAVYLCASSLSGLRPSGANVLTFGAGSRLTVL.

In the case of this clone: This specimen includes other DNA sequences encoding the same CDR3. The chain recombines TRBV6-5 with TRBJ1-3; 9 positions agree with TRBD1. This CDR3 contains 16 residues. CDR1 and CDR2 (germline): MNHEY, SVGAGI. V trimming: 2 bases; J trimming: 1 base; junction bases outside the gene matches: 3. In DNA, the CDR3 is TGTGCCAGCAGTTACGGGACAGGGACATCTGGAAACACCATATATTTT. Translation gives CASSYGTGTSGNTIYF.

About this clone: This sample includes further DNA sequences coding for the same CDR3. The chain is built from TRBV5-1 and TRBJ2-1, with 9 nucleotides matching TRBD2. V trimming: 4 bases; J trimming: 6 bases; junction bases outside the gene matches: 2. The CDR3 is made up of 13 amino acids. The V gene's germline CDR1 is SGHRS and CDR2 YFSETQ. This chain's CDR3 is CASSLAGPNEQFF. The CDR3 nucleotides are TGCGCCAGCAGCCTAGCGGGACCCAATGAGCAGTTCTTC. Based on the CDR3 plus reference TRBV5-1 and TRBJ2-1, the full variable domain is KAGVTQTPRYLIKTRGQQVTLSCSPISGHRSVSWYQQTPGQGLQFLFEYFSETQRNKGNFPGRFSGRQFSNSRSEMNVSTLELGDSALYLCASSLAGPNEQFFGPGTRLTVL.

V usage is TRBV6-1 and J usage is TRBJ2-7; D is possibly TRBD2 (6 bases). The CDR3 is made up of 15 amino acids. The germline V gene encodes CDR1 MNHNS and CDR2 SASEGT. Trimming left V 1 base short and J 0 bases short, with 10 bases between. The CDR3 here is CASSEGAGSSYEQYF. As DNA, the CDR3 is TGTGCCAGCAGTGAAGGTGCGGGATCCTCCTACGAGCAGTACTTC.

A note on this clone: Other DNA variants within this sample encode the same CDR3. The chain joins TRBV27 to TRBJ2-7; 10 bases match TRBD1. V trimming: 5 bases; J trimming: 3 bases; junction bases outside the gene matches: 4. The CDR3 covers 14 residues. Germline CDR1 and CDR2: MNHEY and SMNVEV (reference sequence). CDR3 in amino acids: CASSRTGGGYEQYF. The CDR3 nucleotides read TGTGCCAGCAGTAGGACAGGGGGTGGCTACGAGCAGTACTTC.

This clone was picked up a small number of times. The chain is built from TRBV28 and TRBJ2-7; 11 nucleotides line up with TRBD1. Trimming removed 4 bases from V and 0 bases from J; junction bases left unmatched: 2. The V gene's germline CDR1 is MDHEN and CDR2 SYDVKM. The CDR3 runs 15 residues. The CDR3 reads CASSSGQGASYEQYF. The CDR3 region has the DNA TGTGCCAGCAGTTCCGGACAGGGGGCCTCCTACGAGCAGTACTTC.

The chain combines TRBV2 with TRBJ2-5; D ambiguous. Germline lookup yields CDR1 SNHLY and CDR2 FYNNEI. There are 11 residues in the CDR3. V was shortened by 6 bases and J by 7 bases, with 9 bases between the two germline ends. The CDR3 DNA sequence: TGTGCCAGCAGCGCCTGGGGGACCCAGTACTTC. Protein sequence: CASSAWGTQYF.

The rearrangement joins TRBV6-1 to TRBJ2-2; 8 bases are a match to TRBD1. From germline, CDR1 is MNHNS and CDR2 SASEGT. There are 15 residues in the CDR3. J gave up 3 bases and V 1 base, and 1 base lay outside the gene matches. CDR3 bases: TGTGCCAGCAGTGAAGGGACAGGGCACACCGGGGAGCTGTTTTTT. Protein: CASSEGTGHTGELFF.

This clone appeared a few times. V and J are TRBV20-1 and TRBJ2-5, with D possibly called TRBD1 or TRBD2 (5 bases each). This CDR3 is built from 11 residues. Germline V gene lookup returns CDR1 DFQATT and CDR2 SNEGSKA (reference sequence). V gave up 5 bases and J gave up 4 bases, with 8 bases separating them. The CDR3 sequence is CSAVGVETQYF. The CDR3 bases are TGCAGTGCTGTGGGGGTAGAGACCCAGTACTTC.

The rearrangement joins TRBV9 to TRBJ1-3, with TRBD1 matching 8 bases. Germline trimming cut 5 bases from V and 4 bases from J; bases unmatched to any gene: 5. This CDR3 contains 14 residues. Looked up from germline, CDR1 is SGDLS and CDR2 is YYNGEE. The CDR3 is CASRSGTGGNTIYF. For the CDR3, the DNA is TGTGCCAGCAGGTCAGGGACAGGAGGAAACACCATATATTTT.

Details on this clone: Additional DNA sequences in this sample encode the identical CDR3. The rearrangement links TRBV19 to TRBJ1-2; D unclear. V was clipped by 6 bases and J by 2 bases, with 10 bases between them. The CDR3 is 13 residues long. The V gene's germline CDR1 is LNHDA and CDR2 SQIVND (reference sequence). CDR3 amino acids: CASSLDGNYGYTF. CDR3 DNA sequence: TGTGCCAGTAGCCTGGACGGGAACTATGGCTACACCTTC.

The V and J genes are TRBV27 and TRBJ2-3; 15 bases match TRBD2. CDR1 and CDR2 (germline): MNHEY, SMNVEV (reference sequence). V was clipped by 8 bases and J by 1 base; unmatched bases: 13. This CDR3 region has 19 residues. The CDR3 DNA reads TGTGCCAGCGGCTCTGGGGGGACTAGCGGGAGGTGGCGCACAGATACGCAGTATTTT. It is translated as CASGSGGTSGRWRTDTQYF.

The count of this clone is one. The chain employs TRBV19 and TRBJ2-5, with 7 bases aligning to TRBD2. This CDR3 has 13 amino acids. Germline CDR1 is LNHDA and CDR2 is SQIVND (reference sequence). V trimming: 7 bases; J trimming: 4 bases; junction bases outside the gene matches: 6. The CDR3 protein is CASTSGGGETQYF. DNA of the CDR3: TGTGCCAGTACCTCGGGAGGCGGAGAGACCCAGTACTTC.

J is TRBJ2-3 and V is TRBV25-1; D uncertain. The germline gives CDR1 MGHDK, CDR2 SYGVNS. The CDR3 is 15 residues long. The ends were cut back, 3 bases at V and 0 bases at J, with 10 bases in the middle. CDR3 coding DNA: TGTGCCAGCAGTGACTCCCGGCACAGCACAGATACGCAGTATTTT. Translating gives CASSDSRHSTDTQYF.